Listed below are T cell receptor beta chains from one sample, sequenced in a study of CD8+ T cells in alopecia areata. The protocol was immunoSEQ multiplex PCR, while the TCRdb copy is restricted to in-frame clones and leaves out a portion. Here the sample spans 30,000 to 40,000 clones, around three quarters being singletons. Sequencing used NKG2D-low CD8+ T cells sorted from blood. These receptors were taken from a human donor with alopecia areata. Both conserved end residues are part of each CDR3. The D gene is left open where the match is weak. A clone size is listed for some rows: how often the clone was seen (once, few, many), or a class if it is expanded.

v_gene	j_gene	abundance	d_gene	CDR3aa	CDR3nt
TRBV5-1	TRBJ2-5	.	.	CASRDTYQETQYF	TGCGCCAGCAGGGACACATACCAAGAGACCCAGTACTTC
TRBV23-1	TRBJ2-1	few	.	CASSQRLGVITRASQQFF	TGCGCCAGCAGTCAAAGGTTAGGGGTGATCACTCGGGCCTCTCAGCAGTTCTTC
TRBV5-4	TRBJ2-3	.	TRBD2	CASSIGLTSSDTQYF	TGTGCCAGCAGCATTGGATTGACTAGCTCAGATACGCAGTATTTT
TRBV6-4	TRBJ2-2	once	.	CASSDVAGDNTGELFF	TGTGCCAGCAGTGACGTAGCAGGGGACAACACCGGGGAGCTGTTTTTT
TRBV11-2	TRBJ2-7	.	.	CASSLGSSYEQYF	TGTGCCAGCAGCTTAGGCTCTTCCTACGAGCAGTACTTC
TRBV29-1	TRBJ2-7	.	.	CSVGQGFLEYF	TGCAGCGTCGGGCAGGGATTCCTTGAGTACTTC
TRBV19	TRBJ2-7	few	.	CASSIGPGPYEQYF	TGTGCCAGTAGTATAGGTCCAGGGCCCTACGAGCAGTACTTC
TRBV5-1	TRBJ2-3	once	.	CASSFGSDTQYF	TGCGCCAGCAGCTTCGGATCCGATACGCAGTATTTT
TRBV28	TRBJ2-1	.	.	CASSVLASGNEQFF	TGTGCCAGCAGTGTACTAGCTTCGGGTAATGAGCAGTTCTTC
TRBV29-1	TRBJ2-1	.	.	CSVDYGKVYNEQFF	TGCAGCGTTGATTACGGAAAAGTCTACAATGAGCAGTTCTTC
TRBV7-9	TRBJ2-5	once	.	CASSEDIEETQYF	TGTGCCAGCAGTGAGGATATAGAAGAGACCCAGTACTTC
TRBV29-1	TRBJ2-3	.	.	CSVEDSGPSTDTQYF	TGCAGCGTTGAAGATTCAGGGCCCAGCACAGATACGCAGTATTTT
TRBV5-6	TRBJ2-7	.	.	CASSLYPRSYEQYF	TGTGCCAGCAGCTTGTATCCAAGGTCCTACGAGCAGTACTTC
TRBV15	TRBJ2-7	.	TRBD2	CATSRPIGGVGDTEQYF	TGTGCCACCAGCAGACCCATCGGGGGGGTCGGTGATACCGAGCAGTACTTC
TRBV7-8	TRBJ2-1	once	TRBD2	CASSLIAGSSYNEQFF	TGTGCCAGCAGCTTAATAGCGGGCAGCTCCTACAATGAGCAGTTCTTC
TRBV30	TRBJ1-2	.	TRBD1	CAWSALRTGGNGYTF	TGTGCCTGGAGTGCCCTCCGCACAGGGGGTAATGGCTACACCTTC
TRBV7-9	TRBJ2-2	.	.	CASSLVESTGELFF	TGTGCCAGCAGCTTAGTGGAGAGCACCGGGGAGCTGTTTTTT
TRBV29-1	TRBJ2-1	.	.	CSGAGTASYNEQFF	TGCAGCGGGGCAGGGACGGCCTCCTACAATGAGCAGTTCTTC
TRBV4-3	TRBJ2-3	.	.	CASSHPTSLNTDTQYF	TGCGCCAGCAGCCATCCTACCAGCTTGAACACAGATACGCAGTATTTT
TRBV29-1	TRBJ2-7	.	.	CSVEQRNEQYF	TGCAGCGTAGAACAGCGTAACGAGCAGTACTTC
TRBV4-1	TRBJ1-5	.	.	CASSQDSRINQPQHF	TGCGCCAGCAGCCAAGATTCCAGAATTAATCAGCCCCAGCATTTT
TRBV5-6	TRBJ2-7	.	.	CASSMGAYEQYF	TGTGCCAGCAGCATGGGGGCCTACGAGCAGTACTTC
TRBV6-5	TRBJ2-5	.	TRBD1	CASSYLLGQGQETQYF	TGTGCCAGCAGTTACTTACTGGGACAGGGACAAGAGACCCAGTACTTC
TRBV2	TRBJ2-3	.	TRBD2	CASSADRELAGATDTQYF	TGTGCCAGCAGTGCAGACAGGGAACTAGCGGGGGCCACAGATACGCAGTATTTT
TRBV6-1	TRBJ2-2	.	TRBD1	CASSEWQGAGGELFF	TGTGCCAGCAGTGAATGGCAGGGGGCGGGCGGGGAGCTGTTTTTT
TRBV5-1	TRBJ1-5	.	.	CASSLFSNQPQHF	TGCGCCAGCAGCTTGTTTAGCAATCAGCCCCAGCATTTT
TRBV29-1	TRBJ2-3	.	TRBD1	CSVTTGGTDTQYF	TGCAGCGTCACGACAGGGGGCACAGATACGCAGTATTTT
TRBV11-2	TRBJ2-3	.	TRBD2	CASSSRLAGNPDTQYF	TGTGCCAGCAGCTCCCGACTAGCGGGAAACCCAGATACGCAGTATTTT
TRBV29-1	TRBJ2-1	.	.	CSVISQNYNEQFF	TGCAGCGTCATATCCCAAAATTACAATGAGCAGTTCTTC
TRBV30	TRBJ2-7	once	.	CAWSVGSDYEQYF	TGTGCCTGGAGTGTTGGCAGCGACTACGAGCAGTACTTC
TRBV4-1	TRBJ2-3	.	.	CASSPLTEGHTDTQYF	TGCGCCAGCAGCCCCCTGACAGAGGGGCACACAGATACGCAGTATTTT
TRBV23-1	TRBJ2-7	once	TRBD2	CASSPGLAGTFCEQYF	TGCGCCAGCAGTCCCGGACTAGCGGGGACTTTTTGCGAGCAGTACTTC
TRBV6-4	TRBJ2-3	.	.	CASSDSGGGADTQYF	TGTGCCAGCAGTGACTCGGGGGGAGGCGCAGATACGCAGTATTTT
TRBV6-5	TRBJ1-5	.	.	CASSDDLIQPQHF	TGTGCCAGCAGTGACGATCTTATTCAGCCCCAGCATTTT
TRBV29-1	TRBJ2-6	.	.	CSPTNGGGRGANVLTF	TGCAGCCCAACTAACGGGGGCGGTCGAGGGGCCAACGTCCTGACTTTC
TRBV7-8	TRBJ2-3	once	TRBD2	CASSLAGASGGLLTDTDTQYF	TGTGCCAGCAGCTTAGCGGGCGCTAGCGGGGGGTTACTCACCGACACAGATACGCAGTATTTT
TRBV27	TRBJ2-2	.	.	CASSLLNTGELFF	TGTGCCAGCAGTTTATTGAACACCGGGGAGCTGTTTTTT
TRBV19	TRBJ2-7	.	.	CASSFSAGTEQYF	TGTGCCAGTAGTTTCTCTGCGGGAACCGAGCAGTACTTC
TRBV6-1	TRBJ2-1	.	TRBD2	CASSEEPGGTSYNEQFF	TGTGCCAGCAGTGAAGAACCCGGGGGGACCTCCTACAATGAGCAGTTCTTC
TRBV6-6	TRBJ2-5	.	.	CASSPGSNQETQYF	TGTGCCAGCAGCCCCGGTTCGAACCAAGAGACCCAGTACTTC
TRBV6-5	TRBJ1-4	.	.	CASRSQTHEKLFF	TGTGCCAGCAGATCGCAGACCCATGAAAAACTGTTTTTT
TRBV4-3	TRBJ2-1	.	.	CASSLLESSYNEQFF	TGCGCCAGCAGTCTCCTAGAGAGCTCCTACAATGAGCAGTTCTTC
TRBV6-9	TRBJ2-7	.	.	CASSAEDRYEQYF	TGTGCCAGCAGTGCAGAGGACCGATACGAGCAGTACTTC
TRBV29-1	TRBJ1-1	.	.	CSVGPGHTEAFF	.
TRBV5-1	TRBJ2-7	.	TRBD1	CASSLGDRDFYEQYF	TGCGCCAGCAGCTTGGGGGACAGGGACTTTTACGAGCAGTACTTC
TRBV6-5	TRBJ2-1	.	TRBD2	CASSPGLAGAPEQFF	TGTGCCAGCAGTCCGGGACTAGCGGGAGCCCCTGAGCAGTTCTTC
TRBV6-5	TRBJ2-3	.	.	CASSYIATDTQYF	TGTGCCAGCAGTTATATAGCCACAGATACGCAGTATTTT
TRBV29-1	TRBJ2-1	few	.	CSVGVGYNEQFF	TGCAGCGTTGGGGTCGGATACAATGAGCAGTTCTTC
TRBV4-2	TRBJ2-2	.	.	CASSQELGDGTGELFF	TGTGCCAGCAGCCAAGAGTTGGGGGACGGCACCGGGGAGCTGTTTTTT
TRBV6-5	TRBJ1-4	.	.	CASSATGATNEKLFF	TGTGCCAGCAGTGCAACGGGTGCAACTAATGAAAAACTGTTTTTT
TRBV25-1	TRBJ2-5	.	TRBD2	CATPLAGDPQETQYF	TGTGCCACTCCACTAGCGGGAGACCCCCAAGAGACCCAGTACTTC
TRBV5-6	TRBJ1-4	.	.	CAIETREKLFF	TGTGCCATCGAGACGAGGGAAAAACTGTTTTTT
TRBV4-3	TRBJ1-2	.	TRBD1	CASSRTGDYGYTF	TGCGCCAGCAGCAGGACAGGGGACTATGGCTACACCTTC
TRBV6-5	TRBJ2-7	.	TRBD1	CASSFTGGPQEYEQYF	TGTGCCAGCAGTTTTACAGGGGGCCCCCAAGAATACGAGCAGTACTTC